This entry lists 31 T cell receptor beta chains sequenced from one sample in a study of shared clonotypes between healthy human individuals. Profiled with immunoSEQ multiplex PCR; TCRdb holds only in-frame clones, not every one. This table has 2 million to 3 million clones, around nine tenths appearing once. Sequenced material: naive CD4+ T cells sorted from blood. Noted subset: CD45RA+ positively selected. The source is a man between 18 and 35 years old in good health.

The gene calls are TRBV13 and TRBJ2-3, with 7 bases lining up with TRBD1. Germline V gives CDR1 PRHDT, CDR2 FYEKMQ (reference sequence). Germline trimming cut 5 bases from V and 5 bases from J; bases unmatched to any gene: 7. The CDR3 runs 14 residues. The CDR3 sequence: CASSTGTVKDTQYF. As DNA, the CDR3 is TGTGCCAGCAGCACGGGGACAGTGAAAGATACGCAGTATTTT.

For this clone: This CDR3 is also generated by other DNA sequences in the sample. V and J are TRBV5-6 and TRBJ2-3; no clear D. The CDR3 is 12 amino acids. Looked up from germline, CDR1 is SGHDT and CDR2 is YYEEEE. Between the trimmed V and J ends, which lost 1 base and 6 bases, there was a span of 6 bases. The CDR3 DNA reads TGTGCCAGCAGCTTGAGACGGGATACGCAGTATTTT. Amino acids: CASSLRRDTQYF.

The chain couples TRBV10-3 to TRBJ1-6; D perhaps matches TRBD1 (6 bases). The CDR3 has 15 amino acids. CDR1 and CDR2 from the germline V gene are ENHRY and SYGVKD. Trimming removed 3 bases at V and 5 bases at J, with 11 bases between. CDR3 nucleotides: TGTGCCATCAGTGAAGGACAGCTCAATAATTCACCCCTCCACTTT. Residues: CAISEGQLNNSPLHF.

The chain joins TRBV19 to TRBJ2-1, with a possible D match to TRBD1 (6 bases). The germline V gene has CDR1 LNHDA and CDR2 SQIVND (reference sequence). V was cut by 3 bases and J by 5 bases, with 11 bases left in between. This CDR3 is built from 14 residues. CDR3 nucleotides: TGTGCCAGTAGTATTCGGGGACACGACAATGAGCAGTTCTTC. It codes for CASSIRGHDNEQFF.

The chain joins TRBV4-3 to TRBJ2-1, with 8 bases fitting TRBD1. CDR1 LGHNA and CDR2 YSLEER come from the germline V gene. V lost 1 base, J lost 4 bases, and 6 bases stayed unmatched. The CDR3 runs to 16 residues. The CDR3 nucleotides read TGCGCCAGCAGCCAAGTGGCAGGGGGCTTGTACAATGAGCAGTTCTTC. Its translation is CASSQVAGGLYNEQFF.

The chain couples TRBV10-1 to TRBJ2-5; 8 bases align to TRBD1. The CDR3 loop spans 14 amino acids. V shed 9 bases and J 5 bases; nucleotides not matched to a gene: 11. The germline gives CDR1 WNHNN, CDR2 SYGVQD (reference sequence). The CDR3 sequence is CASSRDRSLETQYF. For the CDR3, the DNA is TGCGCCAGTTCCCGGGACAGGAGTTTGGAGACCCAGTACTTC.

The J gene is TRBJ1-2, the V gene TRBV5-1; D possibly corresponds to TRBD1 (6 bases). This CDR3 is built from 13 residues. Germline lookup yields CDR1 SGHRS and CDR2 YFSETQ. Trimming removed 0 bases at V and 4 bases at J, with 7 bases between. CDR3 nucleotide sequence: TGCGCCAGCAGCTTGGACAGGGCCTATGGCTACACCTTC. Translated: CASSLDRAYGYTF.

The chain combines TRBV4-3 with TRBJ2-7; 8 positions agree with TRBD1. The V segment lost 0 bases and the J segment 4 bases; nucleotides outside the gene matches: 5. CDR1 and CDR2 from the germline V gene are LGHNA and YSLEER. The CDR3 contains 15 residues. The CDR3 bases are TGCGCCAGCAGCCAAGATTTCCAGGGGGCTTACGAGCAGTACTTC. Its protein is CASSQDFQGAYEQYF.

The J gene is TRBJ2-1, the V gene TRBV7-9; perhaps TRBD1 as D (5 bases). This CDR3 spans 17 amino acids. CDR1 and CDR2 (germline): SEHNR, FQNEAQ (reference sequence). The germline V and J ends were trimmed by 0 bases and 2 bases, with 14 bases remaining between them. The CDR3 region is CASSLAQGGAAYNEQFF. The CDR3 nucleotides are TGTGCCAGCAGCTTAGCGCAGGGCGGAGCCGCCTACAATGAGCAGTTCTTC.

This clone was seen a handful of times. The V call is TRBV30, the J call TRBJ1-1; D is unclear. Germline V gene data show CDR1 as GTSNPN and CDR2 as SVGIG (reference sequence). V dropped 4 bases and J dropped 1 base, with 7 bases sitting between them. This CDR3 has 12 amino acids. The CDR3 DNA sequence: TGTGCCTGGACAAGACAGAACACTGAAGCTTTCTTT. Translated: CAWTRQNTEAFF.

This chain uses TRBV10-3 with TRBJ1-1, with 8 bases fitting TRBD1. Trimming cost V 10 bases and J 5 bases; bases outside gene matches: 12. The CDR3 runs to 14 residues. Germline V gene sequence: CDR1 ENHRY, CDR2 SYGVKD. CDR3 sequence (DNA): TGTGCCACCGCAGGGGGCATTGTGGAAACTGAAGCTTTCTTT. Its protein is CATAGGIVETEAFF.

The count of this clone is one. The chain uses TRBV2 and TRBJ1-5; a possible D gene is TRBD1 (6 bases). This CDR3 spans 15 amino acids. Trimming pared 6 bases from V and 7 bases from J, leaving 19 bases between. The germline CDR1 and CDR2 sequences are SNHLY and FYNNEI. The CDR3 sequence is CASRGATGPGQPQHF. CDR3 in DNA: TGTGCCAGCAGGGGTGCTACAGGGCCGGGACAGCCCCAGCATTTT. Together with reference TRBV2 and TRBJ1-5, the CDR3 gives the full variable domain: EPEVTQTPSHQVTQMGQEVILRCVPISNHLYFYWYRQILGQKVEFLVSFYNNEISEKSEIFDDQFSVERPDGSNFTLKIRSTKLEDSAMYFCASRGATGPGQPQHFGDGTRLSIL.

The chain employs TRBV28 and TRBJ1-5; TRBD1 might be the D (6 bases). Deletions cut 3 bases from V and 5 bases from J, with 14 bases between. Germline loops: CDR1 MDHEN, CDR2 SYDVKM. CDR3 length equals 15 residues. CDR3 nucleotide sequence: TGTGCCAGCAGTTTGTCACGGGGGCCATATCAGCCCCAGCATTTT. Its translation is CASSLSRGPYQPQHF.

V usage is TRBV14 and J usage is TRBJ1-6; the D is unclear. CDR1 is SGHDN, CDR2 FVKESK, per germline. V dropped 4 bases and J dropped 13 bases, with 11 bases sitting between them. The CDR3 spans 12 residues. The CDR3 DNA reads as TGTGCCAGCAGCCGCCTTACGGAGCCCCTCCACTTT. Protein: CASSRLTEPLHF.

Note on this clone: Other DNA sequences of this sample code for an identical CDR3. The chain employs TRBV6-5 and TRBJ2-7; no firm D call. The CDR3 spans 12 residues. The germline V and J ends were trimmed by 0 bases and 1 base, with 1 base remaining between them. Germline values: CDR1 MNHEY, CDR2 SVGAGI. CDR3 sequence reads: CASSYSSYEQYF. The CDR3 DNA is TGTGCCAGCAGTTACTCGTCCTACGAGCAGTACTTC.

The chain links TRBV7-9 to TRBJ2-6; the match to TRBD1 covers 8 bases. This CDR3 contains 16 residues. V trimming: 5 bases; J trimming: 0 bases; junction bases outside the gene matches: 3. Looked up from germline, CDR1 is SEHNR and CDR2 is FQNEAQ (reference sequence). CDR3 DNA: TGTGCCAGCAGCATCGACAGGGGCTCTGGGGCCAACGTCCTGACTTTC. Translated: CASSIDRGSGANVLTF.

The genes are TRBV4-1 and TRBJ2-2; D is tentatively TRBD1 or TRBD2 (5 bases each). V dropped 0 bases and J dropped 4 bases, with 12 bases sitting between them. Germline-derived CDR1 and CDR2 are MGHRA and YSYEKL. This CDR3 region has 16 residues. CDR3 sequence reads: CASSQEGTRFTGELFF. The CDR3 DNA reads as TGCGCCAGCAGCCAAGAGGGGACCCGTTTCACCGGGGAGCTGTTTTTT.

The rearrangement joins TRBV5-1 to TRBJ1-2; a weak D match, TRBD1 (6 bases). The ends were cut back, 1 base at V and 4 bases at J, with 14 bases in the middle. There are 15 residues in the CDR3. Germline CDR1 and CDR2: SGHRS and YFSETQ. The CDR3 DNA reads as TGCGCCAGCAGCTTGCGGGGGGACATGGCCTATGGCTACACCTTC. It encodes CASSLRGDMAYGYTF. The whole variable domain, remainder taken from reference TRBV5-1 and TRBJ1-2, is KAGVTQTPRYLIKTRGQQVTLSCSPISGHRSVSWYQQTPGQGLQFLFEYFSETQRNKGNFPGRFSGRQFSNSRSEMNVSTLELGDSALYLCASSLRGDMAYGYTFGSGTRLTVV.

The chain combines TRBV6-5 with TRBJ2-7; 7 bases are a match to TRBD1. From germline, CDR1 is MNHEY and CDR2 SVGAGI. V lost 7 bases to trimming and J lost 5 bases; unmatched junction nucleotides: 11. CDR3 length: 14 amino acids. This chain's CDR3 is CASTQDRTQNEQYF. CDR3 coding DNA: TGTGCCAGCACCCAGGACAGGACCCAAAACGAGCAGTACTTC.

This clone was seen just once. This chain uses TRBV4-3 with TRBJ2-7, with 7 bases lining up with TRBD1. V shed 0 bases and J 6 bases; nucleotides not matched to a gene: 5. Germline CDR1 LGHNA, CDR2 YSLEER. The CDR3 is 14 amino acids. The CDR3 region has the DNA TGCGCCAGCAGCCAAGATCTTAGGGGGCTCGAGCAGTACTTC. Its translation: CASSQDLRGLEQYF.

This chain connects TRBV2 to TRBJ2-7, with a weak D call TRBD2 (5 bases). Germline CDR1 is SNHLY and CDR2 is FYNNEI. The CDR3 spans 13 residues. V dropped 7 bases and J dropped 1 base, with 11 bases sitting between them. This chain's CDR3 is CASNIGDSYEQYF. In DNA form, the CDR3 reads TGTGCCAGCAATATCGGGGATTCCTACGAGCAGTACTTC.

Note on this clone: Other DNA sequences within the sample encode an identical CDR3. The rearrangement uses TRBV6-6 and TRBJ1-5, with D uncertain. Trimming stripped 1 base from V and 5 bases from J, with 9 bases between. Germline V CDR1 and CDR2: MNHNY, SVGAGI (reference sequence). CDR3 length: 14 amino acids. In DNA form, the CDR3 reads TGTGCCAGCAGTTACTGGGGTGAGGATCAGCCCCAGCATTTT. Translating gives CASSYWGEDQPQHF.

The rearrangement uses TRBV10-1 and TRBJ2-1, with 14 bases lining up with TRBD2. J was trimmed by 7 bases and V by 6 bases; bases with no gene match: 11. CDR3 length: 17 residues. Germline values: CDR1 WNHNN, CDR2 SYGVQD (reference sequence). DNA of the CDR3: TGCGCCAGCAGGGCCGGGACTAGCGGGAGAAATTGGAATGAGCAGTTCTTC. Its protein is CASRAGTSGRNWNEQFF.

The gene calls are TRBV15 and TRBJ2-5; 9 bases are a match to TRBD2. This CDR3 has 15 amino acids. Looked up from germline, CDR1 is LNHNV and CDR2 is YYDKDF (reference sequence). The trim removed 5 bases at V and 7 bases at J, leaving 11 bases unmatched. This chain's CDR3 is CATSRAGGPIVTQYF. The CDR3 DNA reads as TGTGCCACCAGCCGAGCGGGGGGACCGATTGTGACCCAGTACTTC.

The chain employs TRBV5-1 and TRBJ2-5; a possible D gene is TRBD2 (5 bases). The ends were cut back, 1 base at V and 1 base at J, with 8 bases in the middle. This CDR3 has 14 amino acids. The germline gives CDR1 SGHRS, CDR2 YFSETQ. DNA of the CDR3: TGCGCCAGCAGCTTGAAGGGAGCCCAAGAGACCCAGTACTTC. It encodes CASSLKGAQETQYF.

The V gene is TRBV9, the J gene TRBJ2-5, with 14 bases fitting TRBD2. J was trimmed by 1 base and V by 3 bases; bases with no gene match: 8. CDR3 length: 18 residues. Germline CDR1 and CDR2: SGDLS and YYNGEE. The chain's CDR3 is CASSDGLAGGGAQETQYF. The CDR3 bases are TGTGCCAGCAGCGATGGACTAGCGGGAGGAGGGGCCCAAGAGACCCAGTACTTC. Full variable domain (missing parts from reference TRBV9 and TRBJ2-5): DSGVTQTPKHLITATGQRVTLRCSPRSGDLSVYWYQQSLDQGLQFLIQYYNGEERAKGNILERFSAQQFPDLHSELNLSSLELGDSALYFCASSDGLAGGGAQETQYFGPGTRLLVL.

The chain recombines TRBV7-2 with TRBJ2-7; D is possibly TRBD2 (5 bases). The germline CDR1 and CDR2 sequences are SGHTA and FQGNSA. The ends were cut back, 7 bases at V and 0 bases at J, with 19 bases in the middle. The CDR3 runs 16 residues. CDR3 residues: CASTPGLSFSSYEQYF. The CDR3 coding sequence is TGTGCCAGCACCCCTGGACTGAGTTTCAGCTCCTACGAGCAGTACTTC.

This chain connects TRBV10-3 to TRBJ2-2, with D unresolved. The germline gives CDR1 ENHRY, CDR2 SYGVKD. V was cut by 10 bases and J by 2 bases, with 11 bases left in between. This CDR3 has 13 amino acids. DNA of the CDR3: TGTGCCACCTCCCAGAGTAACACCGGGGAGCTGTTTTTT. Protein product: CATSQSNTGELFF.

The chain couples TRBV4-3 to TRBJ2-7; D unresolved. The length of the CDR3 is 15 residues. Trimming removed 2 bases from V and 1 base from J, with 12 bases in between. Per germline, CDR1 LGHNA and CDR2 YSLEER. In DNA, the CDR3 is TGCGCCAGCAGCCAATCTTACGTGGAATCCTACGAGCAGTACTTC. Its translation is CASSQSYVESYEQYF.

The chain uses TRBV4-1 and TRBJ2-3, with D possibly called TRBD1 or TRBD2 (6 bases each). CDR1 is MGHRA and CDR2 is YSYEKL in the germline V gene. V lost 1 base and J lost 4, with 18 bases in between. This CDR3 is 17 amino acids long. For the CDR3, the DNA is TGCGCCAGCAGCCAAGTCCCCAGCACGGGGGCGGCAGATACGCAGTATTTT. Protein: CASSQVPSTGAADTQYF.

The genes are TRBV5-1 and TRBJ2-3; D possibly corresponds to TRBD2 (6 bases). The V and J ends lost 1 base and 0 bases respectively, with 12 bases between them. Germline CDR1 is SGHRS and CDR2 is YFSETQ. The CDR3 has 16 residues. This CDR3 is CASSLQASASTDTQYF. The CDR3 DNA reads TGCGCCAGCAGCTTGCAGGCTAGCGCTAGCACAGATACGCAGTATTTT.